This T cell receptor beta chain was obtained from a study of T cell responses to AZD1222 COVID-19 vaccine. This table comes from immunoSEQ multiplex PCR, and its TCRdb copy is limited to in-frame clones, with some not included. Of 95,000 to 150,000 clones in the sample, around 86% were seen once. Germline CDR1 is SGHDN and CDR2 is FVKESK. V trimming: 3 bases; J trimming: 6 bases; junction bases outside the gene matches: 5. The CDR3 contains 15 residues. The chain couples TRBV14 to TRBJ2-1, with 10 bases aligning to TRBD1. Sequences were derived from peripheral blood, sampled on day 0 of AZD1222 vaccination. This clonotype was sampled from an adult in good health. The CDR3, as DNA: TGTGCCAGCAGCCACGACAGGGGGCCCACCAATGAGCAGTTCTTC. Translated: CASSHDRGPTNEQFF.